This T cell receptor beta chain was retrieved from a study of T cell repertoires in cytomegalovirus infection. Points from the study as a whole: In two of eight donors, the top clonotype was HLA-C-restricted CMV-specific.

CDR1 and CDR2 from the germline V gene are SEHNR and FQNEAQ (reference sequence). The CDR3 is made up of 12 amino acids. V was pared by 2 bases and J by 10 bases, with 9 bases between. About this clonotype: The antigen is not known.

Via MiXCR, TCRdb re-called the reads, giving one row per CDR3 protein. The sample consists of roughly 320,000 distinct CDR3 sequences, approximately 9.5% of them appearing once. The specimen sequenced was PBMCs. This TCR derives from a human donor in good health (CMV status not recorded). Some clones in this sample may be carry-over from other donors' samples. The chain has TRBV7-9 and TRBJ2-1, with a weak D call TRBD1 (5 bases). The CDR3 protein is CASSLSQGEQFF. The CDR3 DNA reads TGTGCCAGCAGCTTATCCCAGGGAGAGCAGTTCTTC.